This T cell receptor beta chain was obtained from a study of CD8 T cells in ankylosing spondylitis. Study-level results: Disease-linked clones bore a CD8+ phenotype and were relatively rare in peripheral blood. Several of the motif variants were reported before in synovial fluid and blood from reactive arthritis. The study looked at matched synovial fluid samples from ankylosing spondylitis patients. Disease-linked clones were reported to be significantly enriched there.

About this clonotype: The antigen is undetermined.

This CDR3 is 14 amino acids long. V lost 4 bases to trimming and J lost 4 bases, with 16 bases between them. In germline, CDR1 is SQVTM, CDR2 ANQGSEA. In making TCR beta libraries, quantitative 5'-RACE with molecular barcodes was used. TCRdb ran MiXCR on the 5' RACE reads and lists one entry per CDR3 protein. The sample yields some 130,000 distinct CDR3 sequences, roughly 13% seen once. This chain links TRBV29-1 with TRBJ1-1, with D possibly TRBD1 on 6 matching bases. The sequenced sample consisted of blood, either unsorted or a sorted T cell fraction (not recorded which). This clonotype was sampled from a female donor with ankylosing spondylitis or in good health (not recorded which). The CDR3 sequence: CSVVLTGYSTEAFF. The DNA of the CDR3 is TGCAGCGTTGTCCTCACAGGGTACAGCACTGAAGCTTTCTTT. The entire variable domain, with the rest obtained from reference TRBV29-1 and TRBJ1-1, is as follows: SAVISQKPSRDICQRGTSLTIQCQVDSQVTMMFWYRQQPGQSLTLIATANQGSEATYESGFVIDKFPISRPNLTFSTLTVSNMSPEDSSIYLCSVVLTGYSTEAFFGQGTRLTVV.